The 27 T cell receptor beta chains in this list originate from one sample, sequenced in a study of blood T cell repertoires in COVID-19. Profiled with immunoSEQ multiplex PCR; TCRdb holds only in-frame clones, not every one. Here the sample spans around 330,000 clones, over 85% being singletons. Sequenced input: PBMCs or T cells enriched from blood (not recorded which). These receptors were collected from a man between 60 and 75 years old who had recovered from COVID-19.

The chain recombines TRBV7-2 with TRBJ1-2; D is perhaps TRBD1 (5 bases). The CDR3 covers 14 residues. Germline V lookup: CDR1 SGHTA, CDR2 FQGNSA. V lost 6 bases and J 2 bases, leaving 13 bases between the germline ends. This CDR3 reads CASRATGANYGYTF. In DNA form, the CDR3 reads TGTGCCAGCAGGGCGACTGGGGCCAACTATGGCTACACCTTC.

The table lists this clone with a count of one. This rearrangement joins TRBV11-2 to TRBJ1-5; tentative D call: TRBD1 (6 bases). The CDR3 loop spans 13 amino acids. The germline V gene encodes CDR1 SGHAT and CDR2 FQNNGV. Trimming took 2 bases from V and 7 from J, leaving 9 bases between them. The CDR3 DNA sequence: TGTGCCAGCAGCTTACTACAGGGCCAGCCCCAGCATTTT. It specifies CASSLLQGQPQHF.

The rearrangement uses TRBV10-1 and TRBJ2-5; D is perhaps TRBD2 (5 bases). Trimming took off 6 bases at V and 4 bases at J, with 15 bases between the two ends. Germline lookup yields CDR1 WNHNN and CDR2 SYGVQD (reference sequence). The CDR3 is 14 residues long. The CDR3 reads CASSAAGAAETQYF. The CDR3 DNA is TGCGCCAGCAGCGCCGCAGGAGCGGCAGAGACCCAGTACTTC.

The rearrangement joins TRBV11-2 to TRBJ2-7; the match to TRBD2 covers 9 bases. V was clipped by 5 bases and J by 5 bases; unmatched bases: 10. This CDR3 is 15 amino acids long. Germline assignment: CDR1 SGHAT and CDR2 FQNNGV. The CDR3 here is CASSLSGRPWDEQYF. The CDR3 nucleotides read TGTGCCAGCAGCCTCAGCGGGAGGCCGTGGGACGAGCAGTACTTC.

A remark on this clone: Within the sample, other DNA sequences also encode this same CDR3. The chain links TRBV5-1 to TRBJ2-3; TRBD1 matches at 9 bases. With V trimmed by 4 bases and J by 3 bases, 3 bases remained unmatched. Germline V gene data show CDR1 as SGHRS and CDR2 as YFSETQ. This CDR3 has 14 amino acids. DNA of the CDR3: TGCGCCAGCAGCCCTGGACAGGGGACAGATACGCAGTATTTT. It yields the protein CASSPGQGTDTQYF. The whole variable domain, remainder taken from reference TRBV5-1 and TRBJ2-3, is KAGVTQTPRYLIKTRGQQVTLSCSPISGHRSVSWYQQTPGQGLQFLFEYFSETQRNKGNFPGRFSGRQFSNSRSEMNVSTLELGDSALYLCASSPGQGTDTQYFGPGTRLTVL.

This rearrangement joins TRBV27 to TRBJ1-2, with a tentative D call TRBD1 (5 bases). Trimming cost V 5 bases and J 2 bases, with 9 bases left between them. Germline V gene data show CDR1 as MNHEY and CDR2 as SMNVEV (reference sequence). The CDR3 sequence is 13 residues long. The CDR3 sequence: CASSRGENYGYTF. CDR3 nucleotide sequence: TGTGCCAGCAGTCGGGGGGAGAACTATGGCTACACCTTC.

V and J are TRBV4-2 and TRBJ1-1; 8 nucleotides agree with TRBD1. Germline values: CDR1 LGHNA, CDR2 YNFKEQ. This CDR3 is 15 amino acids long. With V trimmed by 3 bases and J by 5 bases, 8 bases remained unmatched. CDR3: CASSHQGAQGTEAFF. CDR3 coding DNA: TGTGCCAGCAGCCACCAGGGGGCGCAGGGGACTGAAGCTTTCTTT.

This chain uses TRBV27 with TRBJ1-3, with D uncertain. The CDR3 sequence is 14 residues long. Germline V gives CDR1 MNHEY, CDR2 SMNVEV (reference sequence). V lost 5 bases to trimming and J lost 0 bases, with 8 bases between them. This CDR3 is CASSPHNSGNTIYF. In DNA, the CDR3 is TGTGCCAGCAGTCCACATAACTCTGGAAACACCATATATTTT.

The chain has TRBV7-9 and TRBJ2-7, with 7 bases that match TRBD2. The V gene end was trimmed by 5 bases and the J gene end by 3 bases; junction bases not matched to a gene: 13. Germline V gene data show CDR1 as SEHNR and CDR2 as FQNEAQ (reference sequence). There are 16 residues in the CDR3. DNA for the CDR3: TGTGCCAGCAGCCCAAGGCCGGGGGGTACGTTCTACGAGCAGTACTTC. Amino acids: CASSPRPGGTFYEQYF.

This chain uses TRBV29-1 with TRBJ2-5, with D possibly being TRBD2 (5 bases). The V gene's germline CDR1 is SQVTM and CDR2 ANQGSEA. V was shortened by 1 base and J by 2 bases, with 8 bases between the two germline ends. The CDR3 extends over 13 amino acids. CDR3 sequence reads: CSVEGGLQETQYF. Here the CDR3 DNA reads TGCAGCGTTGAAGGCGGACTTCAAGAGACCCAGTACTTC.

The chain couples TRBV18 to TRBJ1-1; D is undetermined. Trimming took off 6 bases at V and 0 bases at J, with 14 bases between the two ends. CDR1 and CDR2 (germline): KGHSH, LQKENI. The CDR3 contains 15 residues. For the CDR3, the DNA is TGTGCCAGCTCGGGTTCACAGACCGTGAACACTGAAGCTTTCTTT. Encoded protein: CASSGSQTVNTEAFF.

V usage is TRBV20-1 and J usage is TRBJ2-7; 7 bases are shared with TRBD1. V was pared by 6 bases and J by 3 bases, with 14 bases of the junction left unmatched. The CDR3 has 15 residues. CDR1 is DFQATT and CDR2 is SNEGSKA in the germline V gene (reference sequence). CDR3 coding DNA: TGCAGTGCCAGTCCGTGGGACAGCAAATACTACGAGCAGTACTTC. It specifies CSASPWDSKYYEQYF.

Only a few counts were recorded for this clone. The CDR3 loop is CASSLALGQGGYGYTF. DNA of the CDR3: TGTGCCAGCAGCTTAGCGCTGGGCCAGGGCGGCTATGGCTACACCTTC. The chain is built from TRBV7-2 and TRBJ1-2; a possible D gene is TRBD1 (5 bases). Trimming removed 0 bases from V and 4 bases from J, with 15 bases in between. Germline V gives CDR1 SGHTA, CDR2 FQGNSA. The CDR3 loop spans 16 amino acids. Full variable domain (outside the CDR3, taken from reference TRBV7-2 and TRBJ1-2): GAGVSQSPSNKVTEKGKDVELRCDPISGHTALYWYRQSLGQGLEFLIYFQGNSAPDKSGLPSDRFSAERTGGSVSTLTIQRTQQEDSAVYLCASSLALGQGGYGYTFGSGTRLTVV.

The chain employs TRBV7-9 and TRBJ1-2, with D possibly matching TRBD1 (6 bases). This CDR3 is built from 17 residues. The germline V gene has CDR1 SEHNR and CDR2 FQNEAQ (reference sequence). Between the trimmed V and J ends, which lost 2 bases and 7 bases, there was a span of 23 bases. The CDR3 DNA sequence: TGTGCCAGCAGCTTAAGGGGGTCGGGCAGGCTCGGGTTTGGCTACACCTTC. This translates into CASSLRGSGRLGFGYTF.

The chain employs TRBV5-1 and TRBJ2-7; perhaps TRBD2 as D (6 bases). The CDR3 totals 15 residues. Germline V gene sequence: CDR1 SGHRS, CDR2 YFSETQ. The V and J ends lost 2 bases and 7 bases respectively, with 19 bases between them. The CDR3 DNA follows: TGCGCCAGCAGCTTACTTTATAGCGGAGCTCGGGAGCAGTACTTC. Protein product: CASSLLYSGAREQYF.

V usage is TRBV6-5 and J usage is TRBJ2-2, with D uncertain. CDR1 is MNHEY and CDR2 is SVGAGI in the germline V gene. The CDR3 runs to 14 residues. V lost 6 bases and J 0 bases, leaving 8 bases between the germline ends. In DNA form, the CDR3 reads TGTGCCAGCAGGCGCGATCCGAACACCGGGGAGCTGTTTTTT. Protein sequence: CASRRDPNTGELFF.

This clone was found once. The gene calls are TRBV30 and TRBJ1-6; D is possibly TRBD1 (5 bases). V was trimmed by 0 bases and J by 2 bases, leaving 8 bases between them. CDR1 is GTSNPN and CDR2 is SVGIG in the germline V gene (reference sequence). This CDR3 contains 15 residues. The CDR3 here is CAWSVPGAYNSPLHF. CDR3 in DNA: TGTGCCTGGAGTGTACCGGGGGCCTATAATTCACCCCTCCACTTT. Full variable domain (rest looked up from reference TRBV30 and TRBJ1-6): SQTIHQWPATLVQPVGSPLSLECTVEGTSNPNLYWYRQAAGRGLQLLFYSVGIGQISSEVPQNLSASRPQDRQFILSSKKLLLSDSGFYLCAWSVPGAYNSPLHFGNGTRLTVT.

This clone was recorded a few times. The chain recombines TRBV2 with TRBJ2-7; 8 bases are a match to TRBD2. The trim removed 7 bases at V and 1 base at J, leaving 6 bases unmatched. Germline V gene sequence: CDR1 SNHLY, CDR2 FYNNEI. The CDR3 extends over 14 amino acids. The CDR3 loop reads CASTNSGESYEQYF. CDR3 nucleotides: TGTGCCAGCACTAATAGCGGGGAATCCTACGAGCAGTACTTC.

The chain employs TRBV20-1 and TRBJ1-6; D is ambiguous. Germline CDR1 is DFQATT and CDR2 is SNEGSKA (reference sequence). This CDR3 spans 14 amino acids. Trimming took off 3 bases at V and 9 bases at J, with 15 bases between the two ends. The CDR3, as DNA: TGCAGTGCTAGTGAGGGAACTCGGGGTTCACCCCTCCACTTT. It codes for CSASEGTRGSPLHF.

Comment on this clone: Additional DNA sequences in this sample encode the identical CDR3. This sequence joins TRBV7-9 and TRBJ1-4, with unresolved D. The CDR3 covers 13 residues. Trimming pared 1 base from V and 7 bases from J, leaving 7 bases between. Germline CDR1 is SEHNR and CDR2 is FQNEAQ (reference sequence). CDR3 nucleotides: TGTGCCAGCAGCTTAGAACAGTCTGAAAAACTGTTTTTT. Its protein product is CASSLEQSEKLFF.

This clone has more than one count but fewer than ten. The chain couples TRBV19 to TRBJ1-3; D unclear. The CDR3 is 14 amino acids. Germline CDR1 reads LNHDA; CDR2 reads SQIVND (reference sequence). V lost 3 bases, J lost 4 bases, and 10 bases lay in between. The CDR3 region is CASSMVLRGNTIYF. CDR3 nucleotide sequence: TGTGCCAGTAGTATGGTTCTCCGGGGAAACACCATATATTTT.

The CDR3 loop reads CASRGLAGVEETQYF. For the CDR3, the DNA is TGTGCCAGCAGGGGACTAGCGGGAGTCGAAGAGACCCAGTACTTC. V and J are TRBV6-5 and TRBJ2-5; 14 bases match TRBD2. The junction had 3 bases not matched to a gene; V was cut back by 6 bases and J by 3 bases. Germline values: CDR1 MNHEY, CDR2 SVGAGI. This CDR3 region has 15 residues.

The V and J genes are TRBV5-4 and TRBJ2-3, with 7 bases matching TRBD2. The CDR3 has 16 residues. Trimming cost V 1 base and J 1 base; bases outside gene matches: 6. The V gene's germline CDR1 is SGHNT and CDR2 YYREEE (reference sequence). The CDR3 DNA is TGTGCCAGCAGCTTGAGCCTAGCGGAGGGCACAGATACGCAGTATTTT. It encodes CASSLSLAEGTDTQYF. Drawing the rest from reference TRBV5-4 and TRBJ2-3, the complete variable domain is ETGVTQSPTHLIKTRGQQVTLRCSSQSGHNTVSWYQQALGQGPQFIFQYYREEENGRGNFPPRFSGLQFPNYSSELNVNALELDDSALYLCASSLSLAEGTDTQYFGPGTRLTVL.

The chain is built from TRBV11-3 and TRBJ2-2, with 9 positions matching TRBD1. V was clipped by 5 bases and J by 6 bases; unmatched bases: 4. The CDR3 covers 14 residues. Looked up from germline, CDR1 is SGHNT and CDR2 is YENEEA. The CDR3 sequence is CASSRDRASGELFF. Written as DNA, the CDR3 is TGTGCCAGCAGCCGGGACAGGGCGTCCGGGGAGCTGTTTTTT.

The gene calls are TRBV5-1 and TRBJ2-7, with 12 bases fitting TRBD2. Trimming cost V 0 bases and J 7 bases; bases outside gene matches: 5. Germline CDR1 SGHRS, CDR2 YFSETQ. CDR3 length: 15 residues. CDR3: CASSLGLAGEVEQYF. The CDR3 coding sequence is TGCGCCAGCAGCTTGGGACTAGCGGGAGAAGTGGAGCAGTACTTC.

V and J are TRBV19 and TRBJ1-2; TRBD1 matches 8 bases. Germline V gene lookup returns CDR1 LNHDA and CDR2 SQIVND (reference sequence). The CDR3 contains 17 residues. V lost 5 bases and J lost 6; bases outside the gene matches: 17. CDR3 loop: CASSPTGTGTRWDGYTF. The CDR3 DNA reads as TGTGCCAGTAGTCCCACCGGGACAGGAACTAGATGGGATGGCTACACCTTC.

J is TRBJ1-6 and V is TRBV7-9; no firm D call. The CDR3 is made up of 13 amino acids. V lost 5 bases to trimming and J lost 9 bases, with 11 bases between them. Per germline, CDR1 SEHNR and CDR2 FQNEAQ (reference sequence). DNA of the CDR3: TGTGCCAGCAGCCTCGACGGGTTTTCACCCCTCCACTTT. Translated, it gives CASSLDGFSPLHF.